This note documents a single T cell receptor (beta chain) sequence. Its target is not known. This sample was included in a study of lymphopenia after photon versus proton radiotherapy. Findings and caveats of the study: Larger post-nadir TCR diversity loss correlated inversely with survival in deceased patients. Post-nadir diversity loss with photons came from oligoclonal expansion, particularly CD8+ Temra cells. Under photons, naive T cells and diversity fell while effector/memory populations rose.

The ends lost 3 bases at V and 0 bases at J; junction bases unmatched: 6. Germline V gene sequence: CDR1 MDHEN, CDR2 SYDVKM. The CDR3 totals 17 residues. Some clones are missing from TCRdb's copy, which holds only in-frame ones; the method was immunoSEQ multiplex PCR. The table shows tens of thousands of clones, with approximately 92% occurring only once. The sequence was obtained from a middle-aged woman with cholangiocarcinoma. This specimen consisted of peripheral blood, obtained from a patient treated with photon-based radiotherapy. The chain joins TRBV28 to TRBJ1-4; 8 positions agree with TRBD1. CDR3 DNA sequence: TGTGCCAGCAGTTTGTCGACAGGGGCGACAACTAATGAAAAACTGTTTTTT. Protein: CASSLSTGATTNEKLFF.